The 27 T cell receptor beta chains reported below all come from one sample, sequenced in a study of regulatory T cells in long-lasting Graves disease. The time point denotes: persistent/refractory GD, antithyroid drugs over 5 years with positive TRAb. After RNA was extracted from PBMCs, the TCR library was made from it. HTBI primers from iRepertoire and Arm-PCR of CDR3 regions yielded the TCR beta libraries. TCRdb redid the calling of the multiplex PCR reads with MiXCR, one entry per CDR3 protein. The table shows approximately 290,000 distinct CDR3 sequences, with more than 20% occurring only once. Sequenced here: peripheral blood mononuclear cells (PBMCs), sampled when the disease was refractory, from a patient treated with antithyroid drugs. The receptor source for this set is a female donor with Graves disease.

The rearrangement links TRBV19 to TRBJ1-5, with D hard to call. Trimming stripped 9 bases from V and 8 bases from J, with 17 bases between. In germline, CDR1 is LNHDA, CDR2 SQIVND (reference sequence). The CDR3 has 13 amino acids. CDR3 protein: CASEGRREEPQHF. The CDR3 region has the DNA TGTGCCAGCGAAGGACGGCGAGAGGAGCCCCAGCATTTT.

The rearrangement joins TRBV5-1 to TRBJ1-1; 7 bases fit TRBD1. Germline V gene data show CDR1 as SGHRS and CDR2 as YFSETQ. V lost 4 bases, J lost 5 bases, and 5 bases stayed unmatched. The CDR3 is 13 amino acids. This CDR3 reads CASSGTVGTEAFF. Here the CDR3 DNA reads TGCGCCAGCAGCGGGACAGTGGGAACTGAAGCTTTCTTT.

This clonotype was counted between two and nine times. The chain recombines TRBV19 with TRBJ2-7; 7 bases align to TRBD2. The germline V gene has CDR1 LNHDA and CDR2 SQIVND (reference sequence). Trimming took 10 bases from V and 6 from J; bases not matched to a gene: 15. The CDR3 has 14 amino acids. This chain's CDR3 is CATTPGGRAGEQYF. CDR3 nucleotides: TGTGCCACTACTCCTGGAGGGAGGGCCGGCGAGCAGTACTTC.

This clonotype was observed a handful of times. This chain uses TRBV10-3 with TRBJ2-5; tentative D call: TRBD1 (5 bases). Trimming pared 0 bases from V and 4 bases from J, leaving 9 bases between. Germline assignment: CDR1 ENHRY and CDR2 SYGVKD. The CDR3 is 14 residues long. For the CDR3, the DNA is TGTGCCATCAGTGAGTCCAGGGTTGGAGAGACCCAGTACTTC. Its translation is CAISESRVGETQYF.

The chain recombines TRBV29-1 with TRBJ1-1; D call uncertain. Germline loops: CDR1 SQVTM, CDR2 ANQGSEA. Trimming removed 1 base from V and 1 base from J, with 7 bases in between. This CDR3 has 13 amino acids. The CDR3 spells CSVEGMQNTEAFF. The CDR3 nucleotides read TGCAGCGTTGAAGGGATGCAGAACACTGAAGCTTTCTTT.

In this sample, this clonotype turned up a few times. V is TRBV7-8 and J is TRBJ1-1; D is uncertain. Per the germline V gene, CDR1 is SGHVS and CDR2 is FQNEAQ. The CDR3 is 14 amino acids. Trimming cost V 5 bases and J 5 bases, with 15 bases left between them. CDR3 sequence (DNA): TGTGCCAGCAGCCGGGAAATTGGCGGGACTGAAGCTTTCTTT. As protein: CASSREIGGTEAFF.

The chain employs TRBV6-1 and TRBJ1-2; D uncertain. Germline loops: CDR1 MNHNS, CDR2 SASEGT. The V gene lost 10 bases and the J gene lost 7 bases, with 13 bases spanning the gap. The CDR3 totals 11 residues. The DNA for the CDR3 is TGTGCCACCGGTCGGCAGTCTGGCTACACCTTC. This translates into CATGRQSGYTF.

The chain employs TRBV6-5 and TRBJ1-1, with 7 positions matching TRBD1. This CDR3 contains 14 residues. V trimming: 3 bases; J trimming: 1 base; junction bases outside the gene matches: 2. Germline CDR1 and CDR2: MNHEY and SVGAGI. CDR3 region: CASSYRQGNTEAFF. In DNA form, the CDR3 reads TGTGCCAGCAGTTATCGACAGGGGAACACTGAAGCTTTCTTT.

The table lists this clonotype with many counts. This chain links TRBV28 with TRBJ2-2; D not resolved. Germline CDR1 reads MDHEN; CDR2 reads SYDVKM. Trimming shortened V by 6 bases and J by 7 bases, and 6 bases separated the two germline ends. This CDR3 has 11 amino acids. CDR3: CASSALGELFF. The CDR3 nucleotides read TGTGCCAGCAGCGCACTCGGGGAGCTGTTTTTT.

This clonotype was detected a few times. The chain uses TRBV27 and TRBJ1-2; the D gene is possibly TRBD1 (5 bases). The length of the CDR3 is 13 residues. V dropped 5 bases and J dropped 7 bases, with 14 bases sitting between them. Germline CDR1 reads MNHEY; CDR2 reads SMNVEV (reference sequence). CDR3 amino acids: CASSPRQFPGYTF. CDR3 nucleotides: TGTGCCAGCAGTCCCCGACAGTTTCCTGGCTACACCTTC.

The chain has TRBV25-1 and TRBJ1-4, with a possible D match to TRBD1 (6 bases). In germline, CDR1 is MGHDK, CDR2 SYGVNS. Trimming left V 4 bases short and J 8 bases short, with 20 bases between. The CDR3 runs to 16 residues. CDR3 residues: CASSAIKQGVREKLFF. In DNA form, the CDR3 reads TGTGCCAGCAGTGCCATCAAACAGGGCGTACGAGAAAAACTGTTTTTT.

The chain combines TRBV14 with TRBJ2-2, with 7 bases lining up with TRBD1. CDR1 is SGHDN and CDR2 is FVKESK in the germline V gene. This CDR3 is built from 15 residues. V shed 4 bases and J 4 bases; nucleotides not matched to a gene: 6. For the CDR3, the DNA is TGTGCCAGCAGCCCATACAGGGGTGGCACCGGGGAGCTGTTTTTT. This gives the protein CASSPYRGGTGELFF. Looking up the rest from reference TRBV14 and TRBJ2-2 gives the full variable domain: EAGVTQFPSHSVIEKGQTVTLRCDPISGHDNLYWYRRVMGKEIKFLLHFVKESKQDESGMPNNRFLAERTGGTYSTLKVQPAELEDSGVYFCASSPYRGGTGELFFGEGSRLTVL.

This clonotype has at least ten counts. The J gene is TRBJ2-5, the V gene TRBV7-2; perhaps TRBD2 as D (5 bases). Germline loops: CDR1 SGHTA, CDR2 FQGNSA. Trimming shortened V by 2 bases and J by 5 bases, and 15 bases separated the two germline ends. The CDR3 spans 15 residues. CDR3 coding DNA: TGTGCCAGCAGCTTAAGTCGGCTAGCTTGGGAGACCCAGTACTTC. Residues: CASSLSRLAWETQYF.

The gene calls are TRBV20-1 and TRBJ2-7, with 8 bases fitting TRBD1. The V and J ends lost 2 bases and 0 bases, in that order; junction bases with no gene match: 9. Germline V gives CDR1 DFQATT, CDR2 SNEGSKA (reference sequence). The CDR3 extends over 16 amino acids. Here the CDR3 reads CSARLPAGTGSYEQYF. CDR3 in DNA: TGCAGTGCTAGACTCCCCGCCGGGACAGGCTCCTACGAGCAGTACTTC.

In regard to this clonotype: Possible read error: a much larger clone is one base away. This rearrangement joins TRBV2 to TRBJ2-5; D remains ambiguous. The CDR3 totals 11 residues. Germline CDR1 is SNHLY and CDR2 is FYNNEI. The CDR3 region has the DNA TGTGCCAGCAGTGATAAAGAGGCCCAGTACTTC. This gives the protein CASSDKEAQYF.

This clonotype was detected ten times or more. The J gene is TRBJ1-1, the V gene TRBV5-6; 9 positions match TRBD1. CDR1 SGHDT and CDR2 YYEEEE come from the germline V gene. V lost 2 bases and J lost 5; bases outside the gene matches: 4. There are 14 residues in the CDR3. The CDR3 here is CASSLTGGGTEAFF. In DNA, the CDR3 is TGTGCCAGCAGCTTAACAGGGGGCGGGACTGAAGCTTTCTTT.

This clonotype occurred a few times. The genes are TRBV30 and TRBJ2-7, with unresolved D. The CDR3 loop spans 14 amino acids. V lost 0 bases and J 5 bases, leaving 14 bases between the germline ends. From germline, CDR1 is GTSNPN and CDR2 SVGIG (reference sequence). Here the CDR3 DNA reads TGTGCCTGGAGTGTACCTCTCAATCTTCACGAGCAGTACTTC. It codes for CAWSVPLNLHEQYF.

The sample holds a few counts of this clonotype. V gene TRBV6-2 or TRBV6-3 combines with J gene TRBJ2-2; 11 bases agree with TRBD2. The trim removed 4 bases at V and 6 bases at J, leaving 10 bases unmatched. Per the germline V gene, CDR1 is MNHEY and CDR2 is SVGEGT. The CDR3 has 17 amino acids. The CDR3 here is CASSSPTSGIGSGELFF. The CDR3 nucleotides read TGTGCCAGCAGTTCTCCGACTAGCGGGATAGGATCCGGGGAGCTGTTTTTT.

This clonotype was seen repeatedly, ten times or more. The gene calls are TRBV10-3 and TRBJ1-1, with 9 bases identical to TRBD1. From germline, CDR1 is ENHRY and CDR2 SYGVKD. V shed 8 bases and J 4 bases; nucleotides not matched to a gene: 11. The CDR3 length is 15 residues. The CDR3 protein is CAIQGGQGFGTEAFF. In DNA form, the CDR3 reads TGTGCCATCCAAGGGGGACAGGGATTTGGCACTGAAGCTTTCTTT.

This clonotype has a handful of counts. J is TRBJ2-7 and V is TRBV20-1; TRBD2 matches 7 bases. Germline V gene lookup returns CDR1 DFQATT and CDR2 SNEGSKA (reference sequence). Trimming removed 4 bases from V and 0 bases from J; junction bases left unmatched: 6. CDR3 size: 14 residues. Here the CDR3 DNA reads TGCAGTGCTACATCGGGACTACTCTCCTACGAGCAGTACTTC. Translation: CSATSGLLSYEQYF.

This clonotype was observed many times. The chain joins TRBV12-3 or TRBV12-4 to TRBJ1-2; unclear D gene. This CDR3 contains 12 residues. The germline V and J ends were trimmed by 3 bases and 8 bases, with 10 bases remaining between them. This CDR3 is CASSFYGKGYTF. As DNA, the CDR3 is TGTGCCAGCAGTTTCTATGGTAAAGGCTACACCTTC.

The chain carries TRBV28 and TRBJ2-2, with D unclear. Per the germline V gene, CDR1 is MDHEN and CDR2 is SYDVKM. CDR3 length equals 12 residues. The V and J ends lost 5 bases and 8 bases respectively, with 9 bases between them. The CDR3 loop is CASSNAPGELFF. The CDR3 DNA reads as TGTGCCAGCAGTAATGCCCCGGGGGAGCTGTTTTTT. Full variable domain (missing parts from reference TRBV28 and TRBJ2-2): DVKVTQSSRYLVKRTGEKVFLECVQDMDHENMFWYRQDPGLGLRLIYFSYDVKMKEKGDIPEGYSVSREKKERFSLILESASTNQTSMYLCASSNAPGELFFGEGSRLTVL.

The CDR3 protein is CASSLASGAGNTIYF. The CDR3 DNA is TGTGCCAGCAGCCTAGCCTCGGGAGCTGGAAACACCATATATTTT. This chain uses TRBV11-2 with TRBJ1-3; D uncertain. V shed 5 bases and J shed 2 bases, with 13 bases lying between them. Germline lookup yields CDR1 SGHAT and CDR2 FQNNGV. The CDR3 has 15 residues.

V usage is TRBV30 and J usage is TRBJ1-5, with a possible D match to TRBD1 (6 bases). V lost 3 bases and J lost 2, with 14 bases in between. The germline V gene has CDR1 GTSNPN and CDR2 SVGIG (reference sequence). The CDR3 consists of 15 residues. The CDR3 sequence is CAWSAQGNGNQPQHF. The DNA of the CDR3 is TGTGCCTGGAGCGCCCAGGGGAACGGCAATCAGCCCCAGCATTTT.

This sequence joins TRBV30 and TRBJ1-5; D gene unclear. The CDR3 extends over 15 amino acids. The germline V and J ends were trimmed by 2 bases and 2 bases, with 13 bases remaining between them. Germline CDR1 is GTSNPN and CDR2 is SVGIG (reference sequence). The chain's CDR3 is CAWSRRRAGNQPQHF. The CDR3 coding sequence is TGTGCCTGGAGTAGACGGCGGGCGGGCAATCAGCCCCAGCATTTT.

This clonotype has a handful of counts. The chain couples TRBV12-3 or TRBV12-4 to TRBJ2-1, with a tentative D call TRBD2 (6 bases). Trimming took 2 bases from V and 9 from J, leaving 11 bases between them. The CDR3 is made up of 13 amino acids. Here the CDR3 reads CASSLSGGSEQFF. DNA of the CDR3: TGTGCCAGCAGTTTAAGCGGAGGGTCTGAGCAGTTCTTC.

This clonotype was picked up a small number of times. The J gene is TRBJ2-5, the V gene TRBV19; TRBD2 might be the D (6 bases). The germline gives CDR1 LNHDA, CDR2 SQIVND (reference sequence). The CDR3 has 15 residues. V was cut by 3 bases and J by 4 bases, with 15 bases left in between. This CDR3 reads CASSITREHAETQYF. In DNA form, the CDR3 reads TGTGCCAGTAGTATTACCCGGGAGCACGCAGAGACCCAGTACTTC.